This T cell receptor beta chain comes out of a study of T cells in Graves' hyperthyroidism and ophthalmopathy. The overall study: Specimen type is peripheral blood, collected at initial diagnosis prior to any treatment.

This CDR3 is built from 14 residues. Trimming cost V 6 bases and J 3 bases, with 12 bases left between them. CDR1 is MNHNS and CDR2 is SASEGT in the germline V gene. RNA transcripts provided the source from which TCR beta CDR3 regions were amplified. First-round RT-PCR of the TCR CDR3 relied on the HTBI primer set. TCRdb itself ran the multiplex PCR reads through MiXCR, one entry per CDR3 protein. The sample holds a few hundred thousand distinct CDR3 sequences; roughly 19% are singletons and the top ten take less than 40%. Patients affected by ophthalmopathy presented a Clinical Activity Score of at least 3, a NOSPECS grade of at least 4, and disease duration below 3 months. This clonotype was observed many times.

What was sequenced was blood. The sequence was collected from a man over 45 with Graves' ophthalmopathy. The rearrangement links TRBV6-1 to TRBJ1-5, with D perhaps TRBD1 (5 bases). CDR3 protein: CASSATGNNQPQHF. The CDR3, as DNA: TGTGCCAGCAGCGCCACAGGAAACAATCAGCCCCAGCATTTT.